Listed below are T cell receptor beta chains from one sample, sequenced in a study of identical twins. MiXCR, run by TCRdb on the 5' RACE reads, gives a single entry per CDR3 protein. The sample gives approximately 530,000 distinct CDR3 sequences, about a fifth of which show up once; 0.48% is in the top ten. This same sample was also taken into another study, of yellow fever vaccine responses in identical twins.

The sample consisted of CD4+ T cells sorted from blood. The receptors here all came from a woman in her late teens or twenties in good health. Each CDR3 is given with its conserved first and last residue. The D gene is left open where the match is weak. Some rows mark clone size as missing; the rest say once, few, many or name a class of expanded clone.

d_call,v_call,clone_size,j_call,cdr3_aa,cdr3_nt
.,TRBV12-3/TRBV12-4,.,TRBJ1-1,CASSSDSVAFF,TGTGCCAGCAGTTCGGACAGTGTCGCTTTCTTT
TRBD2,TRBV7-8,few,TRBJ2-1,CASSLVGTSGSMRKIHQFF,TGTGCCAGCAGCTTAGTCGGGACTAGCGGGAGTATGCGCAAGATCCACCAGTTCTTC
TRBD2,TRBV12-3/TRBV12-4,.,TRBJ2-7,CASSFGGGALSSYEQYF,TGTGCCAGCAGTTTTGGCGGGGGGGCCTTAAGCTCCTACGAGCAGTACTTC
.,TRBV12-3/TRBV12-4,few,TRBJ1-5,CASSPSMSNQPQHF,TGTGCCAGCAGTCCCTCCATGAGCAATCAGCCCCAGCATTTT
.,TRBV20-1,many,TRBJ1-5,CSARVVGRDSNQPQHF,TGCAGTGCTAGAGTCGTCGGCAGGGATAGCAATCAGCCCCAGCATTTT
.,TRBV11-2,.,TRBJ2-5,CASSSAAGETQYF,TGTGCCAGCAGCTCCGCGGCGGGGGAGACCCAGTACTTC
.,TRBV7-9,.,TRBJ2-5,CASSGRPMETQYF,TGTGCCAGCTCGGGACGGCCAATGGAGACCCAGTACTTC
.,TRBV4-2,.,TRBJ2-3,CASSQGFHSSTDTQYF,TGTGCCAGCAGCCAAGGGTTCCACAGCAGCACAGATACGCAGTATTTT
.,TRBV6-1,few,TRBJ1-1,CASNKGHLNTEAFF,TGTGCCAGCAATAAGGGACACCTGAACACTGAAGCTTTCTTT
TRBD1,TRBV2,.,TRBJ2-7,CASSEQGAREQYF,TGTGCCAGCAGTGAACAGGGGGCGCGGGAGCAGTACTTC
TRBD2,TRBV5-1,.,TRBJ2-3,CASSSGLAGGHTDTQYF,TGCGCCAGCAGCAGCGGACTAGCGGGGGGGCATACAGATACGCAGTATTTT
.,TRBV12-3/TRBV12-4,.,TRBJ2-1,CASAPSGNPYNEQFF,TGTGCCAGTGCCCCCAGTGGGAACCCCTACAATGAGCAGTTCTTC
.,TRBV15,few,TRBJ2-7,CATSPGGPYEQYF,TGTGCCACGAGCCCCGGTGGTCCCTACGAGCAGTACTTC
TRBD2,TRBV20-1,.,TRBJ2-1,CSARTSGSYGEQFF,TGCAGTGCTAGAACTAGCGGGAGTTATGGTGAGCAGTTCTTC
.,TRBV7-9,.,TRBJ1-1,CASSMTSRNTEAFF,TGTGCCAGCAGCATGACAAGCCGGAACACTGAAGCTTTCTTT
.,TRBV12-3/TRBV12-4,.,TRBJ1-6,CASSLHRGRSPLHF,TGTGCCAGCAGTTTGCACCGGGGGAGGTCACCCCTCCACTTT
TRBD2,TRBV15,.,TRBJ2-2,CATSRRAGLLTGELFF,TGTGCCACCAGCAGACGAGCGGGACTCTTAACCGGGGAGCTGTTTTTT
.,TRBV20-1,few,TRBJ2-7,CSAGALASTYEQYF,TGCAGTGCGGGGGCGCTAGCGTCAACCTACGAGCAGTACTTC
.,TRBV9,many,TRBJ2-3,CASSVGGSHTDTQYF,TGTGCCAGCAGCGTAGGAGGTAGCCACACAGATACGCAGTATTTT
.,TRBV2,many,TRBJ1-1,CASSEQGNTEAFF,TGTGCCAGCAGCGAACAGGGGAACACTGAAGCTTTCTTT
.,TRBV15,.,TRBJ2-2,CATSRDLTDTGELFF,TGTGCCACCAGCAGAGATCTCACGGACACCGGGGAGCTGTTTTTT
.,TRBV12-3/TRBV12-4,.,TRBJ2-3,CASSNRVKDTDTQYF,TGTGCCAGCAGCAACAGGGTGAAGGACACAGATACGCAGTATTTT
.,TRBV20-1,few,TRBJ1-5,CSARQVIGAVQQPQHF,TGCAGTGCTAGGCAGGTGATAGGAGCGGTGCAGCAGCCCCAGCATTTT
.,TRBV24-1,.,TRBJ2-1,CATSDLPRGLAGGLTYNEQFF,TGTGCCACCAGTGATTTGCCGAGAGGGCTCGCGGGCGGCCTAACCTACAATGAGCAGTTCTTC
TRBD2,TRBV12-3/TRBV12-4,.,TRBJ2-1,CASSYSGGGEQFF,TGTGCCAGCAGTTATAGCGGGGGAGGTGAGCAGTTCTTC
.,TRBV11-2,.,TRBJ2-6,CASSLDLRFSSGANVLTF,TGTGCCAGCAGCTTAGATTTGCGGTTCTCATCTGGGGCCAACGTCCTGACTTTC
TRBD1,TRBV27,.,TRBJ1-1,CASSRQGVFSNTEAFF,TGTGCCAGCAGCAGACAGGGGGTTTTTTCGAACACTGAAGCTTTCTTT
.,TRBV9,.,TRBJ2-7,CASSEHPSSYEQYF,TGTGCCAGCAGCGAGCACCCCAGCTCCTACGAGCAGTACTTC
.,TRBV27,few,TRBJ2-2,CASRDGGSGNTGELFF,TGTGCCAGCCGCGATGGGGGATCCGGGAACACCGGGGAGCTGTTTTTT
.,TRBV7-9,.,TRBJ2-7,CASSRGSEGGGEQYF,TGTGCCAGCAGCCGAGGATCCGAGGGCGGAGGGGAGCAGTACTTC
TRBD1,TRBV11-2,.,TRBJ1-1,CASSLGRQGTPEAFF,TGTGCCAGCAGCTTAGGTCGACAGGGAACTCCTGAAGCTTTCTTT
.,TRBV6-1,.,TRBJ2-1,CAARDTRTYNEQFF,TGTGCCGCACGGGACACCCGCACGTACAATGAGCAGTTCTTC
.,TRBV5-6,few,TRBJ2-7,CASSRRASASYEQYF,TGTGCCAGCAGCCGGCGGGCTAGCGCGTCCTACGAGCAGTACTTC
.,TRBV5-1,.,TRBJ2-5,CASSPASRETQYF,TGCGCCAGCAGCCCGGCGAGCAGAGAGACCCAGTACTTC
.,TRBV7-2,few,TRBJ2-3,CASSRSPPNTDTQYF,TGTGCCAGCAGCCGGAGCCCTCCGAACACAGATACGCAGTATTTT
.,TRBV2,few,TRBJ2-5,CASSDFWGKETQYF,TGTGCCAGCAGTGACTTTTGGGGAAAAGAGACCCAGTACTTC
TRBD2,TRBV7-8,few,TRBJ2-5,CASRGASGSRETQYF,TGTGCCAGCAGAGGAGCTAGCGGGAGTAGGGAGACCCAGTACTTC
.,TRBV4-2,.,TRBJ1-1,CASSQDLAGTEAFF,TGTGCCAGCAGCCAAGATCTTGCTGGGACTGAAGCTTTCTTT
.,TRBV19,.,TRBJ1-1,CASSASHSTARNTEAFF,TGTGCCAGTAGTGCTTCTCACAGTACAGCCAGGAACACTGAAGCTTTCTTT
TRBD1,TRBV27,.,TRBJ2-2,CASSFHRGGGELFF,TGTGCCAGCAGTTTCCACAGGGGTGGCGGGGAGCTGTTTTTT
.,TRBV12-5,few,TRBJ2-7,CASGLVLGKSYEQYF,TGTGCTAGTGGTTTGGTACTTGGCAAGTCCTACGAGCAGTACTTC
TRBD1,TRBV20-1,few,TRBJ2-4,CSARWTGRLDIQYF,TGCAGTGCACGATGGACAGGGCGGCTAGACATTCAGTACTTC
.,TRBV12-3/TRBV12-4,.,TRBJ2-5,CASSWSETQETQYF,TGTGCCAGCAGTTGGAGCGAAACCCAAGAGACCCAGTACTTC
.,TRBV15,many,TRBJ2-3,CATSLSLLTSTDTQYF,TGTGCCACCAGCTTATCCCTCCTAACCTCCACAGATACGCAGTATTTT
.,TRBV7-7,few,TRBJ1-1,CASSLSVGLKNTEAFF,TGTGCCAGCAGCTTATCGGTTGGTTTGAAGAACACTGAAGCTTTCTTT
.,TRBV4-1,few,TRBJ2-5,CASSQKGTFRETQYF,TGCGCCAGCAGCCAAAAGGGGACCTTCCGCGAGACCCAGTACTTC
.,TRBV18,few,TRBJ2-5,CASSLQEAQYF,TGTGCCAGCTCACTTCAAGAGGCCCAGTACTTC
TRBD1,TRBV3-1,.,TRBJ1-5,CASSQDRGYQPQHF,TGTGCCAGCAGCCAAGACAGGGGGTATCAGCCCCAGCATTTT
.,TRBV28,.,TRBJ1-6,CASSFLGAPLHF,TGTGCCAGCAGTTTTCTCGGAGCACCCCTCCACTTT